This T cell receptor beta chain was observed in a study of blood T cells in healthy people across ages. This CDR3 has 15 amino acids. Healthy Russian Caucasian donors spanned ages about 6 to 95 years. Isolation recovered at least 6.5 million PBMCs from every sample. It was with a sample-barcoded 5' primer and a J-beta primer mix that a second PCR of about 6 to 12 cycles was run. TCRdb reanalysed the 5' RACE reads using MiXCR and keeps one entry per CDR3 protein. The sample contains around 1.5 million distinct CDR3 sequences, approximately 38% of which appear only once. The sample taken for sequencing was blood. V is TRBV21-1 and J is TRBJ1-2. TRBV21-1 is labeled a pseudogene. The receptor was isolated from a woman between 18 and 29 years old in good health. The CDR3 loop reads CASSVFLDGNYGYTF. For the CDR3, the DNA is TGTGCCAGCAGCGTCTTCTTGGACGGGAACTATGGCTACACCTTC.